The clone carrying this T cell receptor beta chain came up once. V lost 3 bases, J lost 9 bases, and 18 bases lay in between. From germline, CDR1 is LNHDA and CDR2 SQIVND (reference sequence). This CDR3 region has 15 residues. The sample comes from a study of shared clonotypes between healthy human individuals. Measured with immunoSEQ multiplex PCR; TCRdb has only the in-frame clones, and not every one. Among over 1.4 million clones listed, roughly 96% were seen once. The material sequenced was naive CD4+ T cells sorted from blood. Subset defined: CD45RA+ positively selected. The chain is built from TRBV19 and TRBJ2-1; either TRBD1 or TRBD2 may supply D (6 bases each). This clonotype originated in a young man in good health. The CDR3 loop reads CASSISGGRLGEQFF. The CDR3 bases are TGTGCCAGTAGTATCTCCGGGGGCCGGTTGGGTGAGCAGTTCTTC.